Presented here are 6 T cell receptor beta chains from one specimen sequenced in a study of blood T cell repertoires in COVID-19. Data came from immunoSEQ multiplex PCR; TCRdb stores just in-frame clones and leaves some out. The table has approximately 190,000 clones, 82% seen once. Input material: peripheral blood. All receptors come from an older woman with COVID-19, enrolled during active disease.

In its sample, this clone was seen a few times. The identical CDR3 is also encoded by other nucleotide sequences in the sample. The chain employs TRBV27 and TRBJ1-6; TRBD1 agrees at 9 bases. This CDR3 is built from 16 residues. J gave up 8 bases and V 5 bases, and 10 bases lay outside the gene matches. Germline V gives CDR1 MNHEY, CDR2 SMNVEV (reference sequence). The CDR3 nucleotides are TGTGCCAGCAGTCTCTCTACAGGGGGCAGGGATTCACCCCTCCACTTT. Encoded protein: CASSLSTGGRDSPLHF.

This clone was counted a few times. This chain uses TRBV3-1 (or the pseudogene TRBV3-2) with TRBJ1-4; maybe TRBD1 (6 bases). The CDR3 sequence is 15 residues long. CDR1 is LGHDT, CDR2 YNNKEL, per germline (reference sequence). V was cut by 1 base and J by 5 bases, with 11 bases left in between. The chain's CDR3 is CASSQGWGRNEKLFF. CDR3 nucleotides: TGTGCCAGCAGCCAAGGGTGGGGGCGAAATGAAAAACTGTTTTTT.

CDR3 sequence (DNA): TGTGCCAGCAGCGTTCAATCGACAGGGACTTTTTATAGCAATCAGCCCCAGCATTTT. Encoded protein: CASSVQSTGTFYSNQPQHF. The rearrangement joins TRBV7-2 to TRBJ1-5, with 7 bases matching TRBD1. The CDR3 has 19 residues. With V trimmed by 5 bases and J by 0 bases, 16 bases remained unmatched. Germline assignment: CDR1 SGHTA and CDR2 FQGNSA.

This chain uses TRBV24-1 with TRBJ1-2; TRBD1 agrees at 7 bases. The CDR3 has 15 amino acids. The V gene end was trimmed by 9 bases and the J gene end by 3 bases; junction bases not matched to a gene: 12. Looked up from germline, CDR1 is KGHDR and CDR2 is SFDVKD. CDR3 loop: CATSLPRQGHYGYTF. Here the CDR3 DNA reads TGTGCCACCTCTTTGCCAAGACAGGGCCACTATGGCTACACCTTC.

This clone turned up a few times. The chain employs TRBV5-5 and TRBJ2-2; D unclear. Trimming shortened V by 1 base and J by 1 base, and 5 bases separated the two germline ends. Germline V CDR1 and CDR2: SGHKS, YYEKEE (reference sequence). The CDR3 extends over 14 amino acids. This chain's CDR3 is CASSLRGNTGELFF. DNA for the CDR3: TGTGCCAGCAGCTTGCGCGGGAACACCGGGGAGCTGTTTTTT.

This chain joins TRBV28 and TRBJ1-1, with 10 bases matching TRBD1. The CDR3 loop spans 17 amino acids. V lost 5 bases and J lost 0; bases outside the gene matches: 9. Germline V gene sequence: CDR1 MDHEN, CDR2 SYDVKM. The DNA of the CDR3 is TGTGCCAGCAGTAACTTCCGGGACAGGGGACTGAACACTGAAGCTTTCTTT. It is translated as CASSNFRDRGLNTEAFF.